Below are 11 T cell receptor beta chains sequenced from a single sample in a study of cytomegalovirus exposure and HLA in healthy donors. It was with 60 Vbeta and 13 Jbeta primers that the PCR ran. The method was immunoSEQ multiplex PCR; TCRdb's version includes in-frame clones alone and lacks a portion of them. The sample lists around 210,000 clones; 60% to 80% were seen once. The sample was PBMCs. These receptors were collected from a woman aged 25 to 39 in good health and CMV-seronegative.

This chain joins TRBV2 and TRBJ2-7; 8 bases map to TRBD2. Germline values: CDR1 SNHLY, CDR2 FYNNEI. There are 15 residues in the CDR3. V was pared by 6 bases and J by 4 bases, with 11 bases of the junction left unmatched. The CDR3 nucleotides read TGTGCCAGCAGCCCGATAGCGGGGCGGCCTTACGAGCAGTACTTC. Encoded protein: CASSPIAGRPYEQYF. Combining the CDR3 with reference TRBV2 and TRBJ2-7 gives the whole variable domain EPEVTQTPSHQVTQMGQEVILRCVPISNHLYFYWYRQILGQKVEFLVSFYNNEISEKSEIFDDQFSVERPDGSNFTLKIRSTKLEDSAMYFCASSPIAGRPYEQYFGPGTRLTVT.

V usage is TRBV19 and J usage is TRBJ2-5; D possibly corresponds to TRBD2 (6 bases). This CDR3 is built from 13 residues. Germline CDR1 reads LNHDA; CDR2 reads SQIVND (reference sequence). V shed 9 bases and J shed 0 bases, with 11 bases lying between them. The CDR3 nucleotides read TGTGCCAGCCAGCGGGCCTACCAAGAGACCCAGTACTTC. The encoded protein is CASQRAYQETQYF.

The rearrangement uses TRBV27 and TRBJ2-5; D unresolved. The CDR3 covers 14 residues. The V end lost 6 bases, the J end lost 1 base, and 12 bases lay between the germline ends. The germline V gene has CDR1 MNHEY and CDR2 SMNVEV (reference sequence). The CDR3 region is CASRLEFGQETQYF. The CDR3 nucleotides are TGTGCCAGCAGATTAGAGTTCGGCCAAGAGACCCAGTACTTC.

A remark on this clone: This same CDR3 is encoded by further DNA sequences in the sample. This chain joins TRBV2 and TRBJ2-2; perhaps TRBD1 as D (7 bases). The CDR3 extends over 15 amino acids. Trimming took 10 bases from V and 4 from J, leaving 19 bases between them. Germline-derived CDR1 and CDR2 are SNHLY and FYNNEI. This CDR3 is CATPRRGAVTGELFF. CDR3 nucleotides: TGTGCCACCCCACGCAGGGGGGCGGTCACCGGGGAGCTGTTTTTT.

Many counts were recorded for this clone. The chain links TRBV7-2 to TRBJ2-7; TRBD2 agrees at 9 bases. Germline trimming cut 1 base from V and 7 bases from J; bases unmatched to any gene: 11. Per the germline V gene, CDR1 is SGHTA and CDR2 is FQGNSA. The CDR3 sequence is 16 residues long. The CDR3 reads CASSLGWTSASKEQYF. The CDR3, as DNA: TGTGCCAGCAGCTTAGGCTGGACTAGCGCGAGCAAGGAGCAGTACTTC.

The CDR3 nucleotides read TGTGCCATCAGTCGCGGGAGTAACGAGCAGTACTTC. This codes for CAISRGSNEQYF. V and J are TRBV10-3 and TRBJ2-7; 7 bases fit TRBD2. CDR3 length: 12 amino acids. Germline CDR1 reads ENHRY; CDR2 reads SYGVKD. The V gene end was trimmed by 5 bases and the J gene end by 5 bases; junction bases not matched to a gene: 3.

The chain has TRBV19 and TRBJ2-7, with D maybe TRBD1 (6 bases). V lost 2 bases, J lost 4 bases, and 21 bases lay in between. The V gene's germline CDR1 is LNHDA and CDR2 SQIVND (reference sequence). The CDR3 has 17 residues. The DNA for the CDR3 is TGTGCCAGTAGTATAAAAAGGGGGAAGCCAGCGACGTACGAGCAGTACTTC. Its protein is CASSIKRGKPATYEQYF.

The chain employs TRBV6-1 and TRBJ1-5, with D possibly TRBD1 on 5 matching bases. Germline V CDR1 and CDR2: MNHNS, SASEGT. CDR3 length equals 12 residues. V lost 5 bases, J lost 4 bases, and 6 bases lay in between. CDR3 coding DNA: TGTGCCAGCAGTTCAGGGAATCAGCCCCAGCATTTT. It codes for CASSSGNQPQHF.

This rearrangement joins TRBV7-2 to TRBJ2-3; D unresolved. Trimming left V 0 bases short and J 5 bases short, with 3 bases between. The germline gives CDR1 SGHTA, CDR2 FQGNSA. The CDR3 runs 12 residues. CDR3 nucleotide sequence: TGTGCCAGCAGCTTAGCGAGAGATACGCAGTATTTT. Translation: CASSLARDTQYF.

The CDR3 DNA reads as TGTGCCAGCAGGATTTCCGACAAACACTATGGCTACACCTTC. Protein sequence: CASRISDKHYGYTF. This chain uses TRBV11-2 with TRBJ1-2; the D is unclear. Trimming pared 6 bases from V and 3 bases from J, leaving 14 bases between. Germline assignment: CDR1 SGHAT and CDR2 FQNNGV. The CDR3 is 14 amino acids.

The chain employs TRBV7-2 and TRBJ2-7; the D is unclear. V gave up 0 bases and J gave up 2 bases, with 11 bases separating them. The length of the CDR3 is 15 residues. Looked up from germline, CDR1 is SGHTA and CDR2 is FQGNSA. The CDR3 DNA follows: TGTGCCAGCAGCTTAGCAGGTTTTACTACCTACGAGCAGTACTTC. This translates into CASSLAGFTTYEQYF.